What follows describes a single T cell receptor (beta chain). This sample is drawn from a study of early T cells in non-severe SARS-CoV-2 infection. In the study overall: Chains stayed unpaired after sequencing of bulk RNA from unsorted whole blood.

TCRdb analysed the 5' RACE reads with MiXCR anew, one entry per CDR3 protein. The table has 100,000 to 120,000 distinct CDR3 sequences, around 13% seen once. The source is an adult who was a healthcare worker with PCR-confirmed SARS-CoV-2 infection or an uninfected control (not recorded which). This specimen was whole blood, taken at baseline.

The CDR3 DNA is TGCAGTGCTGTCCACAGGAGGAACACTGAAGCTTTCTTT. Protein product: CSAVHRRNTEAFF. The rearrangement links TRBV20-1 to TRBJ1-1, with a tentative D call TRBD1 (5 bases). Germline CDR1 and CDR2: DFQATT and SNEGSKA (reference sequence). V shed 5 bases and J shed 1 base, with 11 bases lying between them. The CDR3 loop spans 13 amino acids.